A selection of T cell receptor beta chains follows, all from one sample in a study of blood T cell repertoires in COVID-19. Generated by immunoSEQ multiplex PCR, the TCRdb table keeps only in-frame clones and is missing some. The sample records more than 100,000 clones, about 78% being singletons. Sequencing was done on a sample of peripheral blood. Every receptor here comes from a man in his 70s with acute or convalescent COVID-19. Each CDR3 is given without its conserved first and last residue.

TRBV13	TRBJ1-1	ASSLSLAAEAF
TRBV18	TRBJ2-5	ASSYTGQETQY
TRBV5-6	TRBJ2-7	ASSPRTGGNEQY
TRBV7-3	TRBJ1-2	ASSLLGGAPNYGYT
TRBV4-3	TRBJ1-2	ASSQEGTGGRGYT
TRBV4-3	TRBJ1-6	ASSRPSGEGNSPLH
TRBV9	TRBJ1-3	ASSVTDRSSGNTIY
TRBV7-9	TRBJ2-2	ASSFVGGKGELF
TRBV18	TRBJ1-3	ASSGSSTGSGNTIY
TRBV5-6	TRBJ1-1	ASSSTGSTEAF
TRBV5-1	TRBJ1-5	ASSPGQGTQPQH
TRBV4-1	TRBJ1-2	ASSQEAGARIYGYT
TRBV5-1	TRBJ1-1	ASSLGTGAMNTEAF
TRBV2	TRBJ2-5	ASSLGLADQETQY
TRBV10-3	TRBJ2-7	AIRTSGTYEQY
TRBV4-3	TRBJ2-5	ASRPGSGQETQY